The entry below gives a single TCR beta chain sequence along with its context. This record belongs to a study of T cell responses to AZD1222 COVID-19 vaccine. Profiling relied on immunoSEQ multiplex PCR, and the TCRdb table lists in-frame clones only, not all of them. The table lists 110,000 to 150,000 clones, 92% of them singletons. The CDR3 has 16 amino acids. The rearrangement joins TRBV21-1 to TRBJ2-1; TRBD2 is taken as the D call from the table, unchecked against the DNA. TRBV21-1 represents a pseudogene. The sequence was collected from an adult in good health. The input for sequencing was peripheral blood, taken on day 0 of AZD1222 vaccination. CDR3 residues: CASNDYWASGYNEQFF. DNA of the CDR3: TGTGCCAGCAACGATTACTGGGCTAGCGGCTACAATGAGCAGTTCTTC.